This TCR beta chain was recovered during a study of T cells in Graves' hyperthyroidism and ophthalmopathy. Points from the study as a whole: Ophthalmopathy onset followed model prediction by a median about six months.

This clonotype showed up many times. The target antigen is unknown. Graves' hyperthyroidism was deemed stable given no ophthalmopathy progression within 18 months. Uncontrolled infection, other autoimmune disease, pregnancy or lactation excluded patients. A roughly 9.3 ml volume of fresh peripheral blood provided the PBMCs. Authors of the study amplified TCR beta CDR3 regions from RNA transcripts. HTBI primers drove first-round RT-PCR of the TCR CDR3. TCRdb reprocessed the multiplex PCR reads with MiXCR, giving one entry per CDR3 protein. The sample consists of a few hundred thousand distinct CDR3 sequences, about 15% of them appearing once. This CDR3 is 16 amino acids long. Germline CDR1 LGHDT, CDR2 YNNKEL (reference sequence). After removal of 1 base from V and 3 bases from J, the junction contained 9 bases not matched to a gene.

The source of this sequence is a woman in her thirties or forties with Graves' hyperthyroidism. J is TRBJ2-7 and V is TRBV3-1; TRBD2 aligns across 7 bases. The sequenced material came from blood. CDR3 sequence: CASSQVGGSALYEQYF. CDR3 nucleotides: TGTGCCAGCAGCCAAGTGGGGGGGTCCGCTCTCTACGAGCAGTACTTC.